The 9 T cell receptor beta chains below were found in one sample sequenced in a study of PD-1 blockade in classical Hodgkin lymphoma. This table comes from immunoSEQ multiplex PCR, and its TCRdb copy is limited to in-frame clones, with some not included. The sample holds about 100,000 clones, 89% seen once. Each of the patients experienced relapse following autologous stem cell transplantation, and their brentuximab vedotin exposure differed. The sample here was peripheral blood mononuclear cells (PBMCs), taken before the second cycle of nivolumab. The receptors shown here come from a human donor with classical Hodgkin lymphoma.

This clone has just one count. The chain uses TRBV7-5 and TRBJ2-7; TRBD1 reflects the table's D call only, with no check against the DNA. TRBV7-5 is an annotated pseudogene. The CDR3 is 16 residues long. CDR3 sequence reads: CVRSSYPDRVGYEQYF. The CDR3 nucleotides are TGTGTCAGAAGCTCATACCCGGACAGGGTTGGCTACGAGCAGTACTTC.

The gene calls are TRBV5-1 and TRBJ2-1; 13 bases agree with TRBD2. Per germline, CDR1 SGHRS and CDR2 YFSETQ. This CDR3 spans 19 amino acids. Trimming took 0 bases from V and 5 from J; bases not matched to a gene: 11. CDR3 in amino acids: CASSLGGLAGRTRDNEQFF. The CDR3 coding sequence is TGCGCCAGCAGCTTGGGGGGACTAGCGGGAAGAACCCGCGACAATGAGCAGTTCTTC.

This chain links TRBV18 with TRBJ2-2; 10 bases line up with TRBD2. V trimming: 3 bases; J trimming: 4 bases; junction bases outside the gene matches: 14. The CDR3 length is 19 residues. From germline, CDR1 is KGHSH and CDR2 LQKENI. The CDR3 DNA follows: TGTGCCAGCTCACCCTACGGGAATAGCGGGAGGTCGGTCACCGGGGAGCTGTTTTTT. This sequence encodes CASSPYGNSGRSVTGELFF.

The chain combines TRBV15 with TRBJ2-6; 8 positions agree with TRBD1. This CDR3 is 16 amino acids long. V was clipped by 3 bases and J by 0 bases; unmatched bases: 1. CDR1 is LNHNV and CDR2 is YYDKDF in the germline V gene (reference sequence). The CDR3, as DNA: TGTGCCACCAGCAGTGGACAGGGCTCTGGGGCCAACGTCCTGACTTTC. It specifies CATSSGQGSGANVLTF.

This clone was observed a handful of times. DNA of the CDR3: TGTGCCACCTACCGAGGGCGGGAGTCCGATGAGCAGTTCTTC. Amino acids: CATYRGRESDEQFF. This chain uses TRBV19 with TRBJ2-1; 7 bases line up with TRBD2. CDR1 and CDR2 (germline): LNHDA, SQIVND (reference sequence). Germline trimming cut 10 bases from V and 8 bases from J; bases unmatched to any gene: 14. The CDR3 has 14 residues.

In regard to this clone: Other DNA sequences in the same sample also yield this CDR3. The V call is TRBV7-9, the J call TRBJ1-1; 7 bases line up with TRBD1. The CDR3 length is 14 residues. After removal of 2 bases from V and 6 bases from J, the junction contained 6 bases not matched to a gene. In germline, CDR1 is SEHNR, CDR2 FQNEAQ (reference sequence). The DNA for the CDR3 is TGTGCCAGCAGCTTAACCACAGGGGTCGCTGAAGCTTTCTTT. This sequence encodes CASSLTTGVAEAFF.

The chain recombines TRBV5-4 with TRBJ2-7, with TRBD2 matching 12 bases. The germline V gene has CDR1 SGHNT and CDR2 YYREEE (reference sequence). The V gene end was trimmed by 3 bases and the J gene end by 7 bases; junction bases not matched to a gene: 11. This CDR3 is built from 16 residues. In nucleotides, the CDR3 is TGTGCCAGCAGCTCACGACTAGCGGGAGTGTCGAGGGAGCAGTACTTC. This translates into CASSSRLAGVSREQYF.

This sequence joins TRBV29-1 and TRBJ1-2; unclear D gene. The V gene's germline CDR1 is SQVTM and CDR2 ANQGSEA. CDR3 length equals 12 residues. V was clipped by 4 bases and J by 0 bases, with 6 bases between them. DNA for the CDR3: TGCAGCGTTGTCATATCTAACTATGGCTACACCTTC. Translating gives CSVVISNYGYTF.

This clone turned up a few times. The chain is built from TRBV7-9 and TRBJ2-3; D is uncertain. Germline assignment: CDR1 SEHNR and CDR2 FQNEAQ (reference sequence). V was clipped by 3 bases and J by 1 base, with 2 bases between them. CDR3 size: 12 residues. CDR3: CASSFGTDTQYF. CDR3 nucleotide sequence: TGTGCCAGCAGCTTCGGCACAGATACGCAGTATTTT.